This paragraph covers one T cell receptor (beta chain) sequence. This clonotype was found many times. It lacks a known antigen. Within one base of it there is no much larger clone, and no base qualities were kept. The germline V gene (reference sequence) provides CDR1 LNHDA and CDR2 SQIVND. From its cysteine to its phenylalanine, the CDR3 spans 13 amino acids. Just CDR3 DNA is preserved here, 39 bases in frame from base 1. V drops 6 bases and J drops 2 bases, leaving 10 bases in between. TCR beta CDR3 regions were amplified from RNA transcripts for repertoire sequencing. The first round was an RT-PCR using HTBI primers with the Qiagen OneStep RT-PCR kit, and this first round was followed by a second-round multiplex PCR, then size selection and purification. Libraries were sequenced on an Illumina HiSeq2000 using paired-end 100 bp reads. On the study's bioinformatics: SOAPnuke was used for read processing, and reads with adapters, uncalled bases, a mean Phred below 15, or no exact constant-primer or identifier match were discarded. COPE v1.2.5 was used to merge the high-quality paired reads. Each unique nucleotide sequence was defined as a clonotype, and clonotypes were aligned to IMGT TRB V, D and J references with MiTCR v1.1. The analysis was limited to V-J combinations with a frequency above 0.0001, which together covered 98% to 99.2% of repertoires. A TCR clonal expansion and chaos score per V-J combination was defined as the ratio of F50 clonal expansion to chaos observed in the TCRdist matrix. Welch's t-statistics and random forest were used to narrow the features down to more than 10 V-J combinations, which were then fed into a naive Bayes classifier. The Morisita-Horn index was used to measure how similar the thyroid and blood repertoires were. TCRdb trimmed the raw reads at Q25, called clones with MiXCR and kept productive beta chains. Each entry is one CDR3 protein sequence, shown with its most common DNA and genes. TCRdb, not the authors, supplied the V and J calls. The sample table contains approximately 1.2 million distinct CDR3 sequences; only one count was recorded for less than 45% of them. The top ten clonotypes cover over 8.5% of the sample.

These data originate in a study of Graves' ophthalmopathy and Graves' hyperthyroidism listed by TCRdb under 2018. Regarding the study in general: Stable hyperthyroidism was defined as no progression to ophthalmopathy within 18 months of follow-up. TCR beta repertoire signatures were used to distinguish Graves' ophthalmopathy from Graves' hyperthyroidism and to predict progression to ophthalmopathy. In total, some 130 blood samples were TCR-sequenced: fewer than 50 ophthalmopathy, 75 hyperthyroidism and roughly 17 hyperthyroidism-to-ophthalmopathy patients. To explore V-J signatures that separate ophthalmopathy from hyperthyroidism, a discovery set of approximately 100 patients was enrolled, consisting of about 41 with ophthalmopathy and around 60 with stable hyperthyroidism. An independent validation cohort was composed of around 19 hyperthyroidism patients and roughly 16 patients who later progressed from hyperthyroidism to ophthalmopathy. In more than five hyperthyroidism patients, T-cell repertoires of thyroid tissue and blood were compared. Once sampling was done, hyperthyroidism patients were given methimazole at a starting dose of 30 mg daily, while ophthalmopathy patients were given high-dose intravenous methylprednisolone.

Hyperthyroidism patients were newly diagnosed, with disease duration under 2 months, and aged 18 to 65 years. Patients with other autoimmune diseases, uncontrolled infections, pregnancy or lactation were excluded. Diagnosis was based on clinical symptoms, serum thyroxine, TRAb, thyroid ultrasound and orbital computed tomography. Total RNA was extracted using Trizol reagent, and RNA quality was checked on an Agilent 2100 Bioanalyzer. The research as a whole found: Among expanded thyroid clonotypes with frequency above 0.001, most also showed up in blood, which suggests that blood repertoires may reflect the thyroid immune response. In validation, the model predicted ophthalmopathy progression with more than 55% sensitivity and around 72% specificity; 12 predicted patients were CT-confirmed with GO in a median of around 6.5 months. The 13-signature model separated ophthalmopathy from stable hyperthyroidism with over 85% sensitivity and around 84% specificity in cross-validation, and 80%/75% in the test set. No statistical method was used to set the sample size in advance, and the investigators knew which group each participant was assigned to.

The TCR sequence derives from an adult man with Graves' hyperthyroidism. The sequencing input was peripheral blood or thyroid tissue (not recorded which). Recombination joined TRBV19 with TRBJ1-2, with the D gene not confidently named. The CDR3 is CASSAGSNYGYTF. The DNA is TGTGCCAGTAGCGCGGGGTCAAACTATGGCTACACCTTC.